The 22 T cell receptor beta chains below come from one sample, sequenced in a study of T cells in Graves' hyperthyroidism and ophthalmopathy. Amplification yielded TCR beta CDR3 regions, with RNA transcripts as the source. TCR CDR3 regions were first amplified by RT-PCR with HTBI primers. TCRdb re-derived calls from the multiplex PCR reads in MiXCR, one entry per CDR3 protein. Of hundreds of thousands of distinct CDR3 sequences listed, roughly 14% are singletons. Sequenced sample: blood. These receptors were taken from a young man with Graves' ophthalmopathy.

Ten or more counts support this clonotype. This chain uses TRBV11-2 with TRBJ2-1, with 11 bases identical to TRBD2. This CDR3 region has 15 residues. Trimming removed 5 bases from V and 4 bases from J; junction bases left unmatched: 4. The germline V gene has CDR1 SGHAT and CDR2 FQNNGV. CDR3 protein: CASSILAGDYNEQFF. CDR3 in DNA: TGTGCCAGCAGCATACTAGCGGGAGATTACAATGAGCAGTTCTTC.

This clonotype occurred many times. The chain employs TRBV13 and TRBJ2-5; possibly TRBD2 for D (6 bases). Germline CDR1 is PRHDT and CDR2 is FYEKMQ (reference sequence). Between the trimmed V and J ends, which lost 5 bases and 5 bases, there was a span of 24 bases. This CDR3 spans 17 amino acids. The CDR3 spells CASSGGDAAGNFETQYF. The CDR3 bases are TGTGCCAGCAGCGGCGGGGACGCGGCAGGGAATTTTGAGACCCAGTACTTC.

The chain couples TRBV2 to TRBJ2-7; the D gene is possibly TRBD1 (5 bases). The CDR3 is made up of 14 amino acids. The V end lost 7 bases, the J end lost 0 bases, and 13 bases lay between the germline ends. CDR1 and CDR2 from the germline V gene are SNHLY and FYNNEI. The CDR3 here is CASIPRGSSYEQYF. The DNA for the CDR3 is TGTGCCAGCATTCCTAGGGGCAGCTCCTACGAGCAGTACTTC.

As concerns this clonotype: Sequence at one end of the junction differs from germline and may be a read error. The chain recombines TRBV27 with TRBJ1-6, with a weak D call TRBD1 (6 bases). The CDR3 is 19 amino acids. Germline V CDR1 and CDR2: MNHEY, SMNVEV (reference sequence). The CDR3 DNA is TGTGCCAACAGTCGTGAGATAACCTCCCACTCTGGGGGCAATTCACCCCTCCACTTT. It yields the protein CANSREITSHSGGNSPLHF.

This clonotype was observed many times. This chain's CDR3 is CATSDSYREQETQYF. In nucleotides, the CDR3 is TGTGCCACCAGTGATTCATACAGGGAACAAGAGACCCAGTACTTC. The chain employs TRBV24-1 and TRBJ2-5; a weak D match, TRBD1 (6 bases). V gave up 2 bases and J gave up 2 bases, with 11 bases separating them. The CDR3 runs 15 residues. Germline CDR1 and CDR2: KGHDR and SFDVKD.

This clonotype was found many times. The genes are TRBV5-1 and TRBJ2-1; D not certain. The germline V gene encodes CDR1 SGHRS and CDR2 YFSETQ. With 6 bases removed from V and 10 bases from J, the gap between germline ends came to 11 bases. The CDR3 has 11 amino acids. This chain's CDR3 is CASIYGNEQFF. DNA of the CDR3: TGCGCCAGCATTTATGGGAACGAGCAGTTCTTC.

This clonotype was seen at least ten times. The chain has TRBV5-1 and TRBJ2-5, with D tentatively TRBD2 (6 bases). The CDR3 runs to 14 residues. Germline V gives CDR1 SGHRS, CDR2 YFSETQ. The ends were cut back, 10 bases at V and 3 bases at J, with 19 bases in the middle. The CDR3 sequence: CAGSSLGLEETQYF. CDR3 in DNA: TGCGCCGGAAGCTCGCTGGGACTTGAAGAGACCCAGTACTTC. Based on the CDR3 plus reference TRBV5-1 and TRBJ2-5, the full variable domain is KAGVTQTPRYLIKTRGQQVTLSCSPISGHRSVSWYQQTPGQGLQFLFEYFSETQRNKGNFPGRFSGRQFSNSRSEMNVSTLELGDSALYLCAGSSLGLEETQYFGPGTRLLVL.

This clonotype was counted at least ten times. The chain links TRBV6-1 to TRBJ2-7; weak D call: TRBD2 (6 bases). V lost 4 bases and J lost 3, with 13 bases in between. The CDR3 consists of 14 residues. Germline V gives CDR1 MNHNS, CDR2 SASEGT. CDR3 residues: CASSGSGPGYEQYF. The CDR3 DNA follows: TGTGCCAGCAGTGGTAGCGGACCCGGCTACGAGCAGTACTTC.

Only a few counts were recorded for this clonotype. The junction departs from germline at one end; a sequencing error may be responsible. The chain couples TRBV10-3 to TRBJ1-2; D remains ambiguous. Germline CDR1 ENHRY, CDR2 SYGVKD. The CDR3 totals 11 residues. This chain's CDR3 is CAIRSKYGYTF. The CDR3 region has the DNA TGTGCCATCAGGTCTAAATATGGCTACACCTTC.

This clonotype was recorded many times. The V and J genes are TRBV7-6 and TRBJ2-1; 8 nucleotides match TRBD2. This CDR3 contains 15 residues. CDR1 is SGHVS and CDR2 is FNYEAQ in the germline V gene. V lost 5 bases to trimming and J lost 6 bases; unmatched junction nucleotides: 9. CDR3 in amino acids: CASSRRTSGFNEQFF. The CDR3 region has the DNA TGTGCCAGCAGCCGACGAACTAGCGGCTTCAATGAGCAGTTCTTC.

As DNA, the CDR3 is TGTGCCAGCAGCCCCGAATTCTCTGGAAACACCATATATTTT. Translated, it gives CASSPEFSGNTIYF. The V and J genes are TRBV7-9 and TRBJ1-3; unclear D gene. The V end lost 5 bases, the J end lost 0 bases, and 8 bases lay between the germline ends. CDR1 and CDR2 (germline): SEHNR, FQNEAQ (reference sequence). This CDR3 comprises 14 residues. Combining the CDR3 with reference TRBV7-9 and TRBJ1-3 gives the whole variable domain DTGVSQNPRHKITKRGQNVTFRCDPISEHNRLYWYRQTLGQGPEFLTYFQNEAQLEKSRLLSDRFSAERPKGSFSTLEIQRTEQGDSAMYLCASSPEFSGNTIYFGEGSWLTVV.

This clonotype occurred many times. The chain links TRBV7-2 to TRBJ1-1; 8 nucleotides agree with TRBD1. Germline CDR1 reads SGHTA; CDR2 reads FQGNSA. This CDR3 comprises 16 residues. V was pared by 4 bases and J by 6 bases, with 13 bases of the junction left unmatched. CDR3 nucleotide sequence: TGTGCCAGCAGCTCCCATGGGAGGACAGGGCGACCTGAAGCTTTCTTT. This translates into CASSSHGRTGRPEAFF. The full variable domain, rest sourced from reference TRBV7-2 and TRBJ1-1, is GAGVSQSPSNKVTEKGKDVELRCDPISGHTALYWYRQSLGQGLEFLIYFQGNSAPDKSGLPSDRFSAERTGGSVSTLTIQRTQQEDSAVYLCASSSHGRTGRPEAFFGQGTRLTVV.

The chain is built from TRBV30 and TRBJ1-2; 8 bases fit TRBD1. The CDR3 contains 11 residues. Unmatched junction bases numbered 8, after V lost 8 bases and J lost 9 bases. Germline CDR1 is GTSNPN and CDR2 is SVGIG (reference sequence). The CDR3 loop is CAVGQGGRYTF. The DNA of the CDR3 is TGTGCCGTTGGACAGGGTGGTCGCTACACCTTC.

The sample holds many counts of this clonotype. V is TRBV27 and J is TRBJ1-2; 8 nucleotides line up with TRBD1. In germline, CDR1 is MNHEY, CDR2 SMNVEV (reference sequence). Trimming took 6 bases from V and 2 from J; bases not matched to a gene: 5. This CDR3 contains 14 residues. CDR3 in amino acids: CASRGTGSNYGYTF. The CDR3 nucleotides are TGTGCCAGCAGGGGGACAGGCTCCAACTATGGCTACACCTTC.

A few counts support this clonotype. The chain combines TRBV7-9 with TRBJ1-5, with a tentative D call TRBD1 (6 bases). The CDR3 length is 14 residues. The V gene lost 1 base and the J gene lost 5 bases, with 9 bases spanning the gap. The germline V gene has CDR1 SEHNR and CDR2 FQNEAQ (reference sequence). CDR3 amino acids: CASSLGGADQPQHF. The CDR3 DNA is TGTGCCAGCAGCTTAGGGGGGGCGGATCAGCCCCAGCATTTT.

In this sample, this clonotype turned up many times. The chain carries TRBV3-1 and TRBJ1-6; possibly TRBD1 for D (5 bases). The CDR3 is 15 residues long. V lost 0 bases to trimming and J lost 10 bases, with 13 bases between them. From germline, CDR1 is LGHDT and CDR2 YNNKEL (reference sequence). In nucleotides, the CDR3 is TGTGCCAGCAGCCAAGAGTATGGCGGGGGATCACCCCTCCACTTT. The encoded protein is CASSQEYGGGSPLHF.

The rearrangement uses TRBV4-2 and TRBJ2-3, with 7 bases fitting TRBD2. The ends lost 1 base at V and 0 bases at J; junction bases unmatched: 7. From germline, CDR1 is LGHNA and CDR2 YNFKEQ. There are 17 residues in the CDR3. The chain's CDR3 is CASSQVYTAGSTDTQYF. The CDR3 nucleotides read TGTGCCAGCAGCCAAGTTTACACAGCGGGGAGCACAGATACGCAGTATTTT.

This clonotype was observed many times. The V call is TRBV20-1, the J call TRBJ2-5, with D unresolved. In germline, CDR1 is DFQATT, CDR2 SNEGSKA (reference sequence). CDR3 size: 14 residues. Trimming removed 6 bases from V and 1 base from J, with 15 bases in between. The CDR3 DNA follows: TGCAGTGCCTCCAATGGCGAGCCCCAAGAGACCCAGTACTTC. Its protein is CSASNGEPQETQYF.

There are a few counts of this clonotype. The chain carries TRBV7-9 and TRBJ2-1; tentatively, D is TRBD1 (5 bases). Germline CDR1 is SEHNR and CDR2 is FQNEAQ (reference sequence). This CDR3 is 15 amino acids long. V dropped 7 bases and J dropped 5 bases, with 18 bases sitting between them. For the CDR3, the DNA is TGTGCCAGCAACCGCAGGGAATTCTACAACAATGAGCAGTTCTTC. Its translation: CASNRREFYNNEQFF.

In its sample, this clonotype was seen many times. This chain connects TRBV7-9 to TRBJ1-5; D is undetermined. The CDR3 has 14 residues. CDR1 is SEHNR and CDR2 is FQNEAQ in the germline V gene (reference sequence). V dropped 3 bases and J dropped 2 bases, with 8 bases sitting between them. CDR3 amino acids: CASSLGSGNQPQHF. The DNA of the CDR3 is TGTGCCAGCAGCTTGGGGTCAGGCAATCAGCCCCAGCATTTT.

This clonotype showed up many times. The chain has TRBV18 and TRBJ2-7; D is ambiguous. CDR1 and CDR2 from the germline V gene are KGHSH and LQKENI. Between the trimmed V and J ends, which lost 3 bases and 3 bases, there was a span of 6 bases. CDR3 length equals 12 residues. The CDR3 nucleotides read TGTGCCAGCTCACCGGACGGCTACGAGCAGTACTTC. It specifies CASSPDGYEQYF.

There are many counts of this clonotype. The chain uses TRBV27 and TRBJ2-3; D uncertain. The CDR3 extends over 14 amino acids. Germline loops: CDR1 MNHEY, CDR2 SMNVEV (reference sequence). Deletions cut 0 bases from V and 4 bases from J, with 8 bases between. Here the CDR3 reads CASSLSPGSDTQYF. DNA for the CDR3: TGTGCCAGCAGTTTATCCCCCGGGTCAGATACGCAGTATTTT.